This paragraph covers one T cell receptor (beta chain) sequence. V was trimmed by 5 bases and J by 1 base, leaving 18 bases between them. CDR1 is SGHTA, CDR2 FQGNSA, per germline. The CDR3 sequence is 17 residues long. The data were taken from a study of T cell responses to AZD1222 COVID-19 vaccine. Second doses at about 4 or about 12 weeks were pooled. Clones were read by immunoSEQ multiplex PCR, and TCRdb kept only the in-frame ones, dropping some. This table holds 95,000 to 150,000 clones, under 95% found once. The chain employs TRBV7-2 and TRBJ2-4, with D perhaps TRBD1 (6 bases). The sample consisted of peripheral blood, taken 28 days after the second AZD1222 dose. The TCR originated in an adult who received the AZD1222 COVID-19 vaccine. In nucleotides, the CDR3 is TGTGCCAGCAGCGCACAAACAGGGCTCGGGGCCAAAAACATTCAGTACTTC. Translated, it gives CASSAQTGLGAKNIQYF.